One sample yielded the 9 T cell receptor beta chains listed below, sequenced in a study of breast tumors, draining lymph nodes, adjacent tissues. Using its own MiXCR run on the multiplex PCR reads, TCRdb lists one record per CDR3 protein. The table shows over 15,000 distinct CDR3 sequences, with around 50% occurring only once. Sequencing was performed on tumor-adjacent breast tissue. These receptors originate from a female donor with breast cancer. Some clones in this sample may be carry-over from other donors' samples.

This clonotype is medium-sized (0.01 to 0.1%) within its sample. The CDR3 nucleotides are TGTGCCACCAGCGACAGTCGGAGATATGGCTACACCTTC. Protein sequence: CATSDSRRYGYTF. This chain joins TRBV24-1 and TRBJ1-2, with D perhaps TRBD1 (5 bases). Germline V CDR1 and CDR2: KGHDR, SFDVKD. V lost 7 bases and J 5 bases, leaving 13 bases between the germline ends. CDR3 length equals 13 residues.

This clonotype is categorized as medium-sized. The chain carries TRBV5-1 and TRBJ2-7; D remains unclear. Trimming took 0 bases from V and 1 from J, leaving 11 bases between them. Germline loops: CDR1 SGHRS, CDR2 YFSETQ. This CDR3 spans 15 amino acids. This CDR3 reads CASSLGSSESYEQYF. In DNA, the CDR3 is TGCGCCAGCAGCTTGGGTTCCTCGGAATCCTACGAGCAGTACTTC. Full variable domain (missing parts from reference TRBV5-1 and TRBJ2-7): KAGVTQTPRYLIKTRGQQVTLSCSPISGHRSVSWYQQTPGQGLQFLFEYFSETQRNKGNFPGRFSGRQFSNSRSEMNVSTLELGDSALYLCASSLGSSESYEQYFGPGTRLTVT.

In this sample, this clonotype turned up once. This sequence joins TRBV5-6 and TRBJ2-5; 7 bases agree with TRBD1. The CDR3 sequence is 13 residues long. Germline V CDR1 and CDR2: SGHDT, YYEEEE. J lost 2 bases, V lost 5 bases, and 3 bases had no gene match. As DNA, the CDR3 is TGTGCCAGCAGGCCGGGACAGCAAGAGACCCAGTACTTC. The encoded protein is CASRPGQQETQYF.

As to this clonotype: The conserved phenylalanine or tryptophan normally closing the CDR3 is absent here, so this likely arose from a read error. This chain uses TRBV5-5 with TRBJ1-1; D gene ambiguous. Germline values: CDR1 SGHKS, CDR2 YYEKEE (reference sequence). CDR3 length equals 13 residues. The CDR3 loop is CASGLSYGTEAFL. CDR3 coding DNA: TGTGCCAGCGGCTTATCGTATGGGACTGAAGCTTTCTTG.

This clonotype was seen at least ten times. A much more abundant neighbour one base away suggests this may be a read error. This chain connects TRBV5-4 to TRBJ1-2; possibly TRBD1 for D (5 bases). The length of the CDR3 is 14 residues. The V end was cut by 5 bases, the J end by 3 bases, with 14 bases between. Germline V lookup: CDR1 SGHNT, CDR2 YYREEE (reference sequence). DNA of the CDR3: TGTGCCAGCAGAGCTCCTGGGGCGCACTATGGCTACACCTTC. This gives the protein CASRAPGAHYGYTF.

This clonotype has a count of ten or more. This could be a read error, since a much larger clone is one nucleotide away. V usage is TRBV5-8 and J usage is TRBJ1-2; D remains ambiguous. This CDR3 region has 13 residues. V shed 1 base and J shed 4 bases, with 8 bases lying between them. Germline V gene lookup returns CDR1 SGHTS and CDR2 YDEGEE. DNA for the CDR3: TGTGCCAGCAGCTTGCTCAATACCTATGGCTACACCTTC. It yields the protein CASSLLNTYGYTF.

The gene calls are TRBV27 and TRBJ2-7; 8 bases match TRBD2. The germline V gene has CDR1 MNHEY and CDR2 SMNVEV (reference sequence). This CDR3 has 14 amino acids. Unmatched junction bases numbered 8, after V lost 5 bases and J lost 5 bases. CDR3 protein: CASSRTGRVNEQYF. Here the CDR3 DNA reads TGTGCCAGCAGTCGAACCGGGAGGGTGAACGAGCAGTACTTC.

This clonotype was counted a single time. The DNA of the CDR3 is TGTGCCAGCAGCGTAGATGGGACAGGGGGGGAGCAGTACTTC. Amino acid sequence: CASSVDGTGGEQYF. This chain joins TRBV9 and TRBJ2-7; 11 bases fit TRBD1. The CDR3 runs 14 residues. CDR1 and CDR2 (germline): SGDLS, YYNGEE. Losses at the gene ends were 0 bases for V and 7 bases for J; bases not matched to a gene: 3. Drawing the rest from reference TRBV9 and TRBJ2-7, the complete variable domain is DSGVTQTPKHLITATGQRVTLRCSPRSGDLSVYWYQQSLDQGLQFLIQYYNGEERAKGNILERFSAQQFPDLHSELNLSSLELGDSALYFCASSVDGTGGEQYFGPGTRLTVT.

The CDR3 region is CASSSQRRLAGSNEQFF. In DNA, the CDR3 is TGTGCCAGCAGTTCCCAACGGAGACTAGCGGGAAGTAATGAGCAGTTCTTC. This sequence joins TRBV12-3 or TRBV12-4 and TRBJ2-1, with 11 bases aligning to TRBD2. The length of the CDR3 is 17 residues. V shed 4 bases and J 7 bases; nucleotides not matched to a gene: 12.